The text below deals with one TCR beta chain. Its target is not known. The CDR3 has 14 residues. Looked up from germline, CDR1 is SGHTA and CDR2 is FQGNSA. Trimming removed 4 bases from V and 4 bases from J, with 13 bases in between. This sample was taken from a study of blood T cells in healthy people across ages. General study results and limits: Both naive CD4+ cell counts and diversity were greater in long-lived donors than in aged donors.

It was with a sample-barcoded 5' primer and a J-beta primer mix that a second PCR of roughly 7 to 12 cycles was run. Each CDR3 protein is one row after TCRdb ran MiXCR on the 5' RACE reads. The sample lists over 600,000 distinct CDR3 sequences, approximately 40% occurring once. Sample: blood. V usage is TRBV7-2 and J usage is TRBJ2-5; possibly TRBD1 or TRBD2 for D (5 bases each). The clonotype originates from a man aged 80 or over in good health. The CDR3 protein is CASSSRGAPETQYF. CDR3 nucleotide sequence: TGTGCCAGCAGCTCGCGAGGGGCGCCAGAGACCCAGTACTTC.